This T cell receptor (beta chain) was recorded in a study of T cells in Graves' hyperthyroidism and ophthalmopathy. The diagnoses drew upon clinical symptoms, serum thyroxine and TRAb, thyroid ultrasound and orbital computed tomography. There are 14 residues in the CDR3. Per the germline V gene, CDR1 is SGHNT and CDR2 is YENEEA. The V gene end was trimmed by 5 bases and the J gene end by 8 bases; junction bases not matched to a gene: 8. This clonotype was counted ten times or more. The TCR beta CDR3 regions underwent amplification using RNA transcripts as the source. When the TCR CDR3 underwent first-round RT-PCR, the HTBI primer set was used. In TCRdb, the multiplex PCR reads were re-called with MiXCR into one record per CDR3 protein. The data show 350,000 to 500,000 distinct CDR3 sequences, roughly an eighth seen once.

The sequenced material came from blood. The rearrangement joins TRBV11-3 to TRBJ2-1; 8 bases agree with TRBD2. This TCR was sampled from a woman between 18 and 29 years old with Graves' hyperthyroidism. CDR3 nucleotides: TGTGCCAGCAGCCCCCCCGGGACTAGGGATGAGCAGTTCTTC. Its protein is CASSPPGTRDEQFF.